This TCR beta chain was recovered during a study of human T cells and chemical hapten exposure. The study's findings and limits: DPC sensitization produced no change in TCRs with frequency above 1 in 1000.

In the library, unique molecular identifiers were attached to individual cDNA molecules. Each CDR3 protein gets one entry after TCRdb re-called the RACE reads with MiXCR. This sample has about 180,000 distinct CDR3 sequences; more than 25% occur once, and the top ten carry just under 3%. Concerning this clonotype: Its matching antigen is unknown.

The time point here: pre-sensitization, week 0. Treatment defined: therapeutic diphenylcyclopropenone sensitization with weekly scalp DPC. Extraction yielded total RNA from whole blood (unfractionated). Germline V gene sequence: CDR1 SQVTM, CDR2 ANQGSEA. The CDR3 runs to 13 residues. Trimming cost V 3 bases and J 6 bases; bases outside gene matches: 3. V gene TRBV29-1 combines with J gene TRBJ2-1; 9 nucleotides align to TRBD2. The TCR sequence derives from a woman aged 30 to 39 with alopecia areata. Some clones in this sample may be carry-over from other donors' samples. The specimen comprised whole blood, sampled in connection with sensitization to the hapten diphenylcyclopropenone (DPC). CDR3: CSVDGAGGNEQFF. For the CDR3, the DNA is TGCAGCGTTGATGGAGCGGGAGGCAATGAGCAGTTCTTC.